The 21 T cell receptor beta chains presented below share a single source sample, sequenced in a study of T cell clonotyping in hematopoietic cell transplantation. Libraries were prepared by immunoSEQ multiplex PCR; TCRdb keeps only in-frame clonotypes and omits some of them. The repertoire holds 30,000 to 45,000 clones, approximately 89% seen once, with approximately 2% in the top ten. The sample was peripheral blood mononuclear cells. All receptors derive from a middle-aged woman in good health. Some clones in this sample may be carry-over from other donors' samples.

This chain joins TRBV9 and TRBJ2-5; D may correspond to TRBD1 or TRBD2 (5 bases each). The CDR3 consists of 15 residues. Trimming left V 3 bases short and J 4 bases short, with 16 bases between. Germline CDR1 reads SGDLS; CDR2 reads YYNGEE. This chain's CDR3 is CASSASGLALETQYF. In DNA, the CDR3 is TGTGCCAGCAGCGCCTCGGGGCTAGCTCTAGAGACCCAGTACTTC.

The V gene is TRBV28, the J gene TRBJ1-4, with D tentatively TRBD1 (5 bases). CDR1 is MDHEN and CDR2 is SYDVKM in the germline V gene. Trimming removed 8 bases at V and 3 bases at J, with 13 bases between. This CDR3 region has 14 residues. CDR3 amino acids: CASFGGTANEKLFF. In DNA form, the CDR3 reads TGTGCCAGCTTCGGGGGTACAGCTAATGAAAAACTGTTTTTT.

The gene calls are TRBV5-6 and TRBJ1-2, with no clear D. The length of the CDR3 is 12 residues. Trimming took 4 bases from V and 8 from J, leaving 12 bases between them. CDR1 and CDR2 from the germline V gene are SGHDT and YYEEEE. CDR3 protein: CASSPDQRGYTF. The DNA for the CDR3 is TGTGCCAGCAGCCCGGACCAGCGGGGCTACACCTTC.

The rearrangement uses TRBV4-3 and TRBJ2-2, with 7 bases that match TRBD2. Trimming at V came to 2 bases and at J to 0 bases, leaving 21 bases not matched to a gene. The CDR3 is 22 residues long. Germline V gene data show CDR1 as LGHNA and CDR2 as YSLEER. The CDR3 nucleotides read TGCGCCAGCAGCCAATCCCGAGGGGCGGGAGCTATATCCCTCGCGAACACCGGGGAGCTGTTTTTT. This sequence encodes CASSQSRGAGAISLANTGELFF.

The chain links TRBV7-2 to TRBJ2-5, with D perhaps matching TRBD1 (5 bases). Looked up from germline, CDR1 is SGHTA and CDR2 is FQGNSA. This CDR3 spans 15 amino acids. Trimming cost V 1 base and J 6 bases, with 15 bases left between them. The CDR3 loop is CASSLVRGFVQTQYF. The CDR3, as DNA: TGTGCCAGCAGCTTAGTTAGGGGATTTGTGCAGACCCAGTACTTC.

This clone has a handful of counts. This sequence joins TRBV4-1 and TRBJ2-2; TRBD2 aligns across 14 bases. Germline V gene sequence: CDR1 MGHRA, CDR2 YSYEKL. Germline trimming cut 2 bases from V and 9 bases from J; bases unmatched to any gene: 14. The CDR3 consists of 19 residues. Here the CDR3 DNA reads TGCGCCAGCAGCCAAAAAGGGACTAGCGGGAGTTTGGGGACGAGGGAGCTGTTTTTT. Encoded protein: CASSQKGTSGSLGTRELFF.

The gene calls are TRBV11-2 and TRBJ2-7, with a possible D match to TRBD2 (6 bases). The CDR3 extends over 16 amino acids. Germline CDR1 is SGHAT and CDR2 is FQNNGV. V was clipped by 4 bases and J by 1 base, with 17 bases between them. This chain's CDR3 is CASSSPPSGLSYEQYF. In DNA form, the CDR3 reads TGTGCCAGCAGCTCCCCCCCCAGCGGGTTGTCCTACGAGCAGTACTTC. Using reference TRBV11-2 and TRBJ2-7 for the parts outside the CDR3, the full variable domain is EAGVAQSPRYKIIEKRQSVAFWCNPISGHATLYWYQQILGQGPKLLIQFQNNGVVDDSQLPKDRFSAERLKGVDSTLKIQPAKLEDSAVYLCASSSPPSGLSYEQYFGPGTRLTVT.

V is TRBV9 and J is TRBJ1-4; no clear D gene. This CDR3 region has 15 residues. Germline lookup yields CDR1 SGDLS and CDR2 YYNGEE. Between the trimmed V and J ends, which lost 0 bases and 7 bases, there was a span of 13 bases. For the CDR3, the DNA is TGTGCCAGCAGCGTAGTCCCAAGCAGGCGTGAAAAACTGTTTTTT. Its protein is CASSVVPSRREKLFF. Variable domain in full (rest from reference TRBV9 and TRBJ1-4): DSGVTQTPKHLITATGQRVTLRCSPRSGDLSVYWYQQSLDQGLQFLIQYYNGEERAKGNILERFSAQQFPDLHSELNLSSLELGDSALYFCASSVVPSRREKLFFGSGTQLSVL.

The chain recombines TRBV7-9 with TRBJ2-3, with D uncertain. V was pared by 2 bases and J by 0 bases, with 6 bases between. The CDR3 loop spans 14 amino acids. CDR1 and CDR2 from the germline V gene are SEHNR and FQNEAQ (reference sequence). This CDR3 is CASSLSTSTDTQYF. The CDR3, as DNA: TGTGCCAGCAGCTTATCAACTAGCACAGATACGCAGTATTTT.

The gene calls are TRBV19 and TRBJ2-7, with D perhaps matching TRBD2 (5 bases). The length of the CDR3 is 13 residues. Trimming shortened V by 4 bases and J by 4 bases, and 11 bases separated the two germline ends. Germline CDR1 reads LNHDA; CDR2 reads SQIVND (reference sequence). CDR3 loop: CASSTLVHYEQYF. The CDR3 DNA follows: TGTGCCAGTAGTACACTAGTACATTACGAGCAGTACTTC.

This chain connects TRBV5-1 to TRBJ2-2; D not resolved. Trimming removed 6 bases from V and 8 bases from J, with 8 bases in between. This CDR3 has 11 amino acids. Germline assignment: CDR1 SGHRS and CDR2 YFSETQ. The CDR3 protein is CASTRDGELFF. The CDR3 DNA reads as TGCGCCAGCACCCGCGATGGGGAGCTGTTTTTT.

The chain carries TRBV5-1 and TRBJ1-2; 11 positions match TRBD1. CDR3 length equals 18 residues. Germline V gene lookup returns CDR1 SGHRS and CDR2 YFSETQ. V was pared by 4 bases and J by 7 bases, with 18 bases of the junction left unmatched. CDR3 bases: TGCGCCAGCAGCACCTCATCCGGGACAGGGGGACCCGATGCTGGCTACACCTTC. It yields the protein CASSTSSGTGGPDAGYTF.

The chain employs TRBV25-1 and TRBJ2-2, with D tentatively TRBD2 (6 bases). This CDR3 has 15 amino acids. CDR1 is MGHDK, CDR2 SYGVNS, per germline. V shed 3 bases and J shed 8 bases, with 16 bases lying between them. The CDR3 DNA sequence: TGTGCCAGCAGTGACACTAGCCGGGTTAGTGGGGAGCTGTTTTTT. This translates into CASSDTSRVSGELFF. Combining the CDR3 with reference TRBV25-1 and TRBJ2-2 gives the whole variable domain EADIYQTPRYLVIGTGKKITLECSQTMGHDKMYWYQQDPGMELHLIHYSYGVNSTEKGDLSSESTVSRIRTEHFPLTLESARPSHTSQYLCASSDTSRVSGELFFGEGSRLTVL.

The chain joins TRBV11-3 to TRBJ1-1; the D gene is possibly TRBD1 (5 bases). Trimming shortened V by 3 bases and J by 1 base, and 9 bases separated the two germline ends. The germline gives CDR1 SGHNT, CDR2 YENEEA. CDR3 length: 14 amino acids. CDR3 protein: CASSLGRGNTEAFF. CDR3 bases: TGTGCCAGCAGCTTGGGAAGGGGGAACACTGAAGCTTTCTTT. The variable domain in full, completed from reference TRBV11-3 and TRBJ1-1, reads EAGVVQSPRYKIIEKKQPVAFWCNPISGHNTLYWYLQNLGQGPELLIRYENEEAVDDSQLPKDRFSAERLKGVDSTLKIQPAELGDSAVYLCASSLGRGNTEAFFGQGTRLTVV.

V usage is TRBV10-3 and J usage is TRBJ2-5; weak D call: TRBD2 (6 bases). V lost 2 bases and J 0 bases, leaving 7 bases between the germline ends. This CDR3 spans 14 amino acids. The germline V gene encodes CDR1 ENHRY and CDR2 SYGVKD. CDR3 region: CAISEGDYQETQYF. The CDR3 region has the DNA TGTGCCATCAGTGAGGGGGACTACCAAGAGACCCAGTACTTC.

CDR3 sequence (DNA): TGCGCCAGCAGCGACCTGGCGAGGGGAGGGGAGACCCAGTACTTC. Translation gives CASSDLARGGETQYF. The chain joins TRBV5-1 to TRBJ2-5; TRBD2 agrees at 7 bases. The V and J ends lost 4 bases and 5 bases, in that order; junction bases with no gene match: 11. Germline CDR1 SGHRS, CDR2 YFSETQ. The CDR3 sequence is 15 residues long.

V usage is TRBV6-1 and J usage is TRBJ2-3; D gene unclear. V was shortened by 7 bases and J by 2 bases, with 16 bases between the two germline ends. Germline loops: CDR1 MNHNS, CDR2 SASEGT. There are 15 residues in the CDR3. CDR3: CASIPNLESTDTQYF. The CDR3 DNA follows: TGTGCCAGCATTCCCAACCTAGAGTCCACAGATACGCAGTATTTT.

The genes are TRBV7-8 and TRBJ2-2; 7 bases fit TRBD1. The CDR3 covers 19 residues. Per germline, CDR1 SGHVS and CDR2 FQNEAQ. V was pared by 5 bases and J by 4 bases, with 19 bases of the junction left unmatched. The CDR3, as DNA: TGTGCCAGCAGCCAGCGCCCGAAAGTAACAGGGGTTGGCACCGGGGAGCTGTTTTTT. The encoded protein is CASSQRPKVTGVGTGELFF. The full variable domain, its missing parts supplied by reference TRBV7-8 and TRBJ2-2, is GAGVSQSPRYKVAKRGQDVALRCDPISGHVSLFWYQQALGQGPEFLTYFQNEAQLDKSGLPSDRFFAERPEGSVSTLKIQRTQQEDSAVYLCASSQRPKVTGVGTGELFFGEGSRLTVL.

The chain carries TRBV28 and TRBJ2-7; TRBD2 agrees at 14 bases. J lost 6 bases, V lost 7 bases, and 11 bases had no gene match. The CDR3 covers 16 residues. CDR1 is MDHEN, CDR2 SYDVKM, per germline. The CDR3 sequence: CASKPTGTSGRSEQYF. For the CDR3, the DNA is TGTGCCAGCAAACCCACCGGGACTAGCGGGAGAAGCGAGCAGTACTTC.

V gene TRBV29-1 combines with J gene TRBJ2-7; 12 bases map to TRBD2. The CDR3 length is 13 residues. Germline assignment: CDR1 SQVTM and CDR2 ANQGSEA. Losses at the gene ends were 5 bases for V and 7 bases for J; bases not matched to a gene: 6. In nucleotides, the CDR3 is TGCAGCGTTAGACTAGCGGGAGCCGGAGAGCAGTACTTC. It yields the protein CSVRLAGAGEQYF.

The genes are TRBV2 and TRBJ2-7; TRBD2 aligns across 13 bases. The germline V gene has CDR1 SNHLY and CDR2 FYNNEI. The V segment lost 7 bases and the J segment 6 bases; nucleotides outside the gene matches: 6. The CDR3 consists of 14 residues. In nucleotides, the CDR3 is TGTGCCAGCAACCGACTAGCGGGAGGAGCCGAGCAGTACTTC. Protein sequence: CASNRLAGGAEQYF.